Sequencing of this TCR beta chain was carried out in a study of shared clonotypes between healthy human individuals. In the study overall: Researchers assigned three CD4 naive, three CD4 memory, two CD8 naive and one CD8 memory plate to each donor.

V lost 4 bases to trimming and J lost 5 bases; unmatched junction nucleotides: 4. The CDR3 is 14 amino acids. CDR1 and CDR2 (germline): SGHDN, FVKESK. An assay was performed, and its level was deep. The repertoire was sequenced with immunoSEQ multiplex PCR; TCRdb's copy has only in-frame clones and lacks some. The table has roughly 2,300,000 clones, 85% to 95% seen once; the top ten hold 0.37%. The sequenced material came from naive CD4+ T cells from PBMCs. Subset described: CD45RA+ positively selected. This chain uses TRBV14 with TRBJ2-1; 8 nucleotides line up with TRBD2. The receptor's source is a man between 18 and 35 years old in good health. Some clones in this sample may be carry-over from other donors' samples. CDR3 loop: CASSRGLGHNEQFF. The CDR3 DNA is TGTGCCAGCAGCCGGGGACTAGGCCACAATGAGCAGTTCTTC.